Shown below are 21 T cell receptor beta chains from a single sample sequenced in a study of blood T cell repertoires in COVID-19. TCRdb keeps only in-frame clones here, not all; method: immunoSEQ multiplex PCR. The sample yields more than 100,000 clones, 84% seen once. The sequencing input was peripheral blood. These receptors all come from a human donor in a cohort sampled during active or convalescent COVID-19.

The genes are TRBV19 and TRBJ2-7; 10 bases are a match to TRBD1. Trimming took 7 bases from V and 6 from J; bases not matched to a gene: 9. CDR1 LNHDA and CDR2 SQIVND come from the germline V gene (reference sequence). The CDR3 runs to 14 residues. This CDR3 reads CASNFGGTGVEQYF. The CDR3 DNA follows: TGTGCCAGTAATTTCGGAGGGACAGGGGTCGAGCAGTACTTC.

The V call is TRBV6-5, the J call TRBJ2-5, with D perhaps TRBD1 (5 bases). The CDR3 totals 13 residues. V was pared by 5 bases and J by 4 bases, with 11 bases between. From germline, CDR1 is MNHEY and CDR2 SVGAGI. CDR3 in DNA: TGTGCCAGCAGTCTTGACAGAGGAGAGACCCAGTACTTC. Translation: CASSLDRGETQYF.

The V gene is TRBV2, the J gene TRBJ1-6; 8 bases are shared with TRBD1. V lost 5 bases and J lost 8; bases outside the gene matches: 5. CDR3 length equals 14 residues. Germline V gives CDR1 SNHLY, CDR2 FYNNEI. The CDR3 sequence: CASSFDRGYSPLHF. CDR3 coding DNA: TGTGCCAGCAGTTTTGACAGGGGTTATTCACCCCTCCACTTT.

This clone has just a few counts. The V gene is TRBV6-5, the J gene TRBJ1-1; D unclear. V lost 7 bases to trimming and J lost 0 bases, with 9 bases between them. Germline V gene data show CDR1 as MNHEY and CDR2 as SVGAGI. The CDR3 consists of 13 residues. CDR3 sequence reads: CASKQLVNTEAFF. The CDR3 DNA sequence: TGTGCCAGCAAACAGTTAGTGAACACTGAAGCTTTCTTT.

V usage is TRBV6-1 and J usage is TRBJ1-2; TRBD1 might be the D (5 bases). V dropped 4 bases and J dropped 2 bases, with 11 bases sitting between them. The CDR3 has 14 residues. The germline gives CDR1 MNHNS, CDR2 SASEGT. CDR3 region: CASSVMQGNYGYTF. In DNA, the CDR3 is TGTGCCAGCAGTGTCATGCAGGGCAACTATGGCTACACCTTC.

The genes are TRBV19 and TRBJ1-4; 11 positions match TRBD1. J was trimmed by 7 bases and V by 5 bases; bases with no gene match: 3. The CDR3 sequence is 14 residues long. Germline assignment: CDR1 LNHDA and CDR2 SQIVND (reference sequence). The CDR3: CASSSGQGGEKLFF. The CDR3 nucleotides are TGTGCCAGTAGTTCGGGACAGGGGGGTGAAAAACTGTTTTTT. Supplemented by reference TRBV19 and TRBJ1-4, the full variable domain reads DGGITQSPKYLFRKEGQNVTLSCEQNLNHDAMYWYRQDPGQGLRLIYYSQIVNDFQKGDIAEGYSVSREKKESFPLTVTSAQKNPTAFYLCASSSGQGGEKLFFGSGTQLSVL.

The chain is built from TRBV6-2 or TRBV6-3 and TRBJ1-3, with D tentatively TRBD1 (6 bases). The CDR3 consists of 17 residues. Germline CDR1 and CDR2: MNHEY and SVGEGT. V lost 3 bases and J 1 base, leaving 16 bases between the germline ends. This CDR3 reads CASSYRGQIDSGNTIYF. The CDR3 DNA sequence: TGTGCCAGCAGTTATCGCGGACAGATCGATTCTGGAAACACCATATATTTT.

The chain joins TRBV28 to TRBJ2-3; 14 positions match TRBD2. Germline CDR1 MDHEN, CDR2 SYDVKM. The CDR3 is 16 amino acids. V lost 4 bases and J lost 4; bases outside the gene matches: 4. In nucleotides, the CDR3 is TGTGCCAGCAGTTCCATGACTAGCGGGGGGGCAGATACGCAGTATTTT. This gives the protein CASSSMTSGGADTQYF.

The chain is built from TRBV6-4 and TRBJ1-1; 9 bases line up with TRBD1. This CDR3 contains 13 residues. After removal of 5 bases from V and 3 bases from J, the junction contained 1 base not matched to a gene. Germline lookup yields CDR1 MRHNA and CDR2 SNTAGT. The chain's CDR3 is CASSRDRDTEAFF. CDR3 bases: TGTGCCAGCAGTAGGGACAGGGACACTGAAGCTTTCTTT.

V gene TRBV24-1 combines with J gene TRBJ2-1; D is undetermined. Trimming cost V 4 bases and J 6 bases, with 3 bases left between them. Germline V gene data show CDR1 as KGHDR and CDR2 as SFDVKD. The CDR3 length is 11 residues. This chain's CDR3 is CATSDINEQFF. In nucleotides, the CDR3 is TGTGCCACCAGTGACATCAATGAGCAGTTCTTC.

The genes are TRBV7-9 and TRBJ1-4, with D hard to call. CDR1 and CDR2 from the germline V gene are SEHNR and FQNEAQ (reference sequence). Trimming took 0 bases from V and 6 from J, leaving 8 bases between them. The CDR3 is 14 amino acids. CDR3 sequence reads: CASSLALGDEKLFF. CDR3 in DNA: TGTGCCAGCAGCTTAGCGCTAGGTGATGAAAAACTGTTTTTT.

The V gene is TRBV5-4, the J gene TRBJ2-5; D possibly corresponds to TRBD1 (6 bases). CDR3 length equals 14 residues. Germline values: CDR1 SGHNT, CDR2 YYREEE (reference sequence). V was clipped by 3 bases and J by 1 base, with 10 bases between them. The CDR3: CASSWRTAQETQYF. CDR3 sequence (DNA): TGTGCCAGCAGCTGGAGGACAGCCCAAGAGACCCAGTACTTC.

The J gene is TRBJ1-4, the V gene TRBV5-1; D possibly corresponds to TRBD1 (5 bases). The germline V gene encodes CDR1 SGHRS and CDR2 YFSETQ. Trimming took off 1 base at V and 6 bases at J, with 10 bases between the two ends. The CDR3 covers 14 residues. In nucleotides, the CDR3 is TGCGCCAGCAGCTTGCAGGGTGGCGATGAAAAACTGTTTTTT. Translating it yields CASSLQGGDEKLFF. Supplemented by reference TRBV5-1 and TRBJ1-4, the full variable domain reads KAGVTQTPRYLIKTRGQQVTLSCSPISGHRSVSWYQQTPGQGLQFLFEYFSETQRNKGNFPGRFSGRQFSNSRSEMNVSTLELGDSALYLCASSLQGGDEKLFFGSGTQLSVL.

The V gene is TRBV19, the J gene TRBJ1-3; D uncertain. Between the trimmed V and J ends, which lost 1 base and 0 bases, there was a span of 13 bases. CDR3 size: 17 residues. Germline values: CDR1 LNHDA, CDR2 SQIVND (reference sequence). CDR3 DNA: TGTGCCAGTAGTATAGTCCAGCAGGCCCGCTCTGGAAACACCATATATTTT. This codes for CASSIVQQARSGNTIYF. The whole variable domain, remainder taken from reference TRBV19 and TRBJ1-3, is DGGITQSPKYLFRKEGQNVTLSCEQNLNHDAMYWYRQDPGQGLRLIYYSQIVNDFQKGDIAEGYSVSREKKESFPLTVTSAQKNPTAFYLCASSIVQQARSGNTIYFGEGSWLTVV.

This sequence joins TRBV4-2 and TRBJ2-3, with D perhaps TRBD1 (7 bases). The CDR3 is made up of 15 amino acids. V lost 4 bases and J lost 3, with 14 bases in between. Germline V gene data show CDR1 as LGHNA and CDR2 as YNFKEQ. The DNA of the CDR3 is TGTGCCAGCAGCCCGGAACAGGGGAGGACAGATACGCAGTATTTT. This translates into CASSPEQGRTDTQYF.

CDR3 nucleotides: TGCGCCAGCAGCCACCCCCAAGGGGCAGGGGGCTTGAATCAGCCCCAGCATTTT. Protein sequence: CASSHPQGAGGLNQPQHF. V and J are TRBV4-1 and TRBJ1-5; 8 positions agree with TRBD1. The CDR3 runs 18 residues. CDR1 MGHRA and CDR2 YSYEKL come from the germline V gene. The J segment lost 4 bases and the V segment lost 3 bases, leaving 14 bases of the junction unmatched.

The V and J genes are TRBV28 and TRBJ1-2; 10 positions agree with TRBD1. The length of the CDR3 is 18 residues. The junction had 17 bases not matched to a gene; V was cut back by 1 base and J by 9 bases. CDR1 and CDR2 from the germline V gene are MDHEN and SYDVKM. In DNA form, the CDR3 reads TGTGCCAGCAGTTTATCCTCACCCCCGACAGGGGGCGTTTCTCGCTACACCTTC. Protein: CASSLSSPPTGGVSRYTF.

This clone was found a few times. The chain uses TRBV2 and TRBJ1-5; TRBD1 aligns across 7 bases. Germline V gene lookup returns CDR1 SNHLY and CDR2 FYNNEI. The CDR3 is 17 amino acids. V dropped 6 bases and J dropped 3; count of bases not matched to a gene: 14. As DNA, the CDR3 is TGTGCCAGCAGCGGTACCCTCCGGGACAGACACAATCAGCCCCAGCATTTT. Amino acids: CASSGTLRDRHNQPQHF. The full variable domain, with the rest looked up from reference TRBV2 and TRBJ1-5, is EPEVTQTPSHQVTQMGQEVILRCVPISNHLYFYWYRQILGQKVEFLVSFYNNEISEKSEIFDDQFSVERPDGSNFTLKIRSTKLEDSAMYFCASSGTLRDRHNQPQHFGDGTRLSIL.

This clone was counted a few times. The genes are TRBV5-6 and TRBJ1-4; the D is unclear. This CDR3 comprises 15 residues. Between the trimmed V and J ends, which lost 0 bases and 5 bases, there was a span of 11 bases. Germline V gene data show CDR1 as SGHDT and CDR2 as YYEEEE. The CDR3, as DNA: TGTGCCAGCAGCTTGGAGGGAGTTTCCAATGAAAAACTGTTTTTT. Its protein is CASSLEGVSNEKLFF.

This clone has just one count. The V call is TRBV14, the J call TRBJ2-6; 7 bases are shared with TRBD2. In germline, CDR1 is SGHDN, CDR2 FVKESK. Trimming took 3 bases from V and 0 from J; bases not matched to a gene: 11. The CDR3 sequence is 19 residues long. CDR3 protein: CASSQGLKGGFSGANVLTF. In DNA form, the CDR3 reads TGTGCCAGCAGCCAGGGGTTAAAGGGAGGGTTCTCTGGGGCCAACGTCCTGACTTTC.

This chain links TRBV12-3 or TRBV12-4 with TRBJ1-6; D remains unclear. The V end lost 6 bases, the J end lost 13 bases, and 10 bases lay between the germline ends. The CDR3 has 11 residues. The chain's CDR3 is CASRAQMPLHF. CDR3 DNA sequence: TGTGCCAGCAGGGCTCAGATGCCCCTCCACTTT.